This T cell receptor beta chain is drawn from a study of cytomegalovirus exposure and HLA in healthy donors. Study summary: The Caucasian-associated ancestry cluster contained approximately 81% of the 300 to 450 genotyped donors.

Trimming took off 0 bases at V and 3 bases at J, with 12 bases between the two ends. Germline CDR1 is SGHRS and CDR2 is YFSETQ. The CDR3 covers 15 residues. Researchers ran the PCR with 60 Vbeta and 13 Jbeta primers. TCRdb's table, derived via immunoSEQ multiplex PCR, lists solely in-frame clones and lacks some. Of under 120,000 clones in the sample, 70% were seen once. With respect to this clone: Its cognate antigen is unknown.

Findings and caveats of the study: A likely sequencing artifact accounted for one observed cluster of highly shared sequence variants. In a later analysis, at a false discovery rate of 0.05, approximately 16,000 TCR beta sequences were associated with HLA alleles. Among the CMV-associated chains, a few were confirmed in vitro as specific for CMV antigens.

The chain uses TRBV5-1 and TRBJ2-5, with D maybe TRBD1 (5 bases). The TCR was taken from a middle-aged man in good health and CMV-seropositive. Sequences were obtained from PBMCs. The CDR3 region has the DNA TGCGCCAGCAGCTTGGATAGGGGTGTTGAAGAGACCCAGTACTTC. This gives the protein CASSLDRGVEETQYF.